Reported below is one TCR beta chain. As yet, its antigen is unknown. The data derive from a study of CD4 T cell repertoires in COVID-19. Study as a whole: Relabeled CFSE-low cells, IL-2-expanded for 9 to 10 days, met spikes from other coronaviruses. Study results and caveats: Several top expanded SARS-CoV-2-reactive clonotypes were shared by two or three memory subsets. In SARS-CoV and/or HKU1 spike cultures, between roughly 7 and 25% of SARS-CoV-2 clonotypes reappeared.

The table came from immunoSEQ multiplex PCR; TCRdb's copy has only in-frame clones and leaves some out. The sample has about 24,000 clones, about 93% seen once; the top ten hold 0.66%. These memory T cells were uncultured and sequenced directly after ex vivo isolation. This CDR3 is 18 amino acids long. Trimming took 0 bases from V and 9 from J; bases not matched to a gene: 9. Germline assignment: CDR1 SGHTA and CDR2 FQGNSA. This receptor was taken from a human donor who had COVID-19. V gene TRBV7-2 combines with J gene TRBJ2-3; TRBD2 agrees at 16 bases. This material consisted of circulating follicular helper CD4+ T cells (cTfh) from blood, taken before the COVID-19 pandemic. CDR3 bases: TGTGCCAGCAGCTTAGCGGCTCCGGGGACTAGCGGGGGGGGCACGCAGTATTTT. It translates to CASSLAAPGTSGGGTQYF. The whole variable domain, remainder taken from reference TRBV7-2 and TRBJ2-3, is GAGVSQSPSNKVTEKGKDVELRCDPISGHTALYWYRQSLGQGLEFLIYFQGNSAPDKSGLPSDRFSAERTGGSVSTLTIQRTQQEDSAVYLCASSLAAPGTSGGGTQYFGPGTRLTVL.